These 27 T cell receptor beta chains originate from one sample sequenced in a study of CD8+CD57+ T cells in acquired aplastic anemia. Both TCR beta VDJ combination and CDR3 sequence profiling were carried out. Genomic DNA was the template for this profiling. TCRdb reprocessed the reads via MiXCR and lists one record per CDR3 protein. The data show approximately 180,000 distinct CDR3 sequences, roughly 63% seen once. The sequenced patients had an expansion of CD8+CD57+ cells seen by flow cytometry. The sample was sorted CD4+, CD8+, or CD8+CD57+ T cells (not recorded which) from PBMCs. The source of these receptors is a human donor with aplastic anemia.

The gene calls are TRBV2 and TRBJ2-1; perhaps TRBD1 as D (6 bases). The germline gives CDR1 SNHLY, CDR2 FYNNEI. V was trimmed by 7 bases and J by 4 bases, leaving 17 bases between them. The CDR3 consists of 15 residues. In DNA, the CDR3 is TGTGCCAGCAATCCAGGGGTGGGGATATACAATGAGCAGTTCTTC. Protein sequence: CASNPGVGIYNEQFF.

This clonotype was observed once. This sequence joins TRBV7-3 and TRBJ2-7, with a tentative D call TRBD2 (6 bases). CDR1 and CDR2 (germline): SGHTA, FQGTGA. This CDR3 region has 14 residues. V shed 6 bases and J shed 0 bases, with 12 bases lying between them. This CDR3 reads CASSWGLRSYEQYF. CDR3 DNA: TGTGCCAGCAGTTGGGGACTCCGCTCCTACGAGCAGTACTTC.

V usage is TRBV20-1 and J usage is TRBJ2-1; D not certain. V gave up 5 bases and J gave up 0 bases, with 5 bases separating them. Germline CDR1 reads DFQATT; CDR2 reads SNEGSKA (reference sequence). This CDR3 is built from 12 residues. CDR3 region: CSAPSSYNEQFF. CDR3 DNA sequence: TGCAGTGCTCCCTCCTCCTACAATGAGCAGTTCTTC.

V gene TRBV25-1 combines with J gene TRBJ2-3, with 13 nucleotides matching TRBD2. The CDR3 sequence is 18 residues long. Germline V lookup: CDR1 MGHDK, CDR2 SYGVNS. V shed 4 bases and J 8 bases; nucleotides not matched to a gene: 15. The CDR3 spells CASSALGRLAGGLGTQYF. CDR3 DNA: TGTGCCAGCAGTGCCCTGGGCCGACTAGCGGGGGGTCTGGGTACGCAGTATTTT.

The chain combines TRBV20-1 with TRBJ2-1; the D is unclear. The germline V gene has CDR1 DFQATT and CDR2 SNEGSKA (reference sequence). The V gene lost 1 base and the J gene lost 2 bases, with 12 bases spanning the gap. The CDR3 has 15 amino acids. CDR3 coding DNA: TGCAGTGCTAGAGTTGCCACCGCAACCTACAATGAGCAGTTCTTC. Its translation is CSARVATATYNEQFF.

Points on this clonotype: The junction departs from germline at one end; a sequencing error may be responsible. This sequence joins TRBV7-9 and TRBJ1-1; D call uncertain. This CDR3 has 14 residues. Germline assignment: CDR1 SEHNR and CDR2 FQNEAQ (reference sequence). The DNA for the CDR3 is TGTGCCAGCAGCCCTGACGGGGAGGAGGCTGAAGCTTTCTTC. Its translation: CASSPDGEEAEAFF.

As for this clonotype: A much larger clone sits a single nucleotide away, making a read error possible. This sequence joins TRBV19 and TRBJ2-1, with 10 nucleotides matching TRBD2. Germline CDR1 LNHDA, CDR2 SQIVND (reference sequence). This CDR3 contains 15 residues. CDR3 coding DNA: TGTGCCAGTAGTAGAGCTAGCGGGGGCTACAGTGAGCAGTTCTTC. It translates to CASSRASGGYSEQFF.

This clonotype has a handful of counts. The J gene is TRBJ2-5, the V gene TRBV7-6; D is uncertain. V was pared by 5 bases and J by 4 bases, with 11 bases between. Germline values: CDR1 SGHVS, CDR2 FNYEAQ. CDR3 size: 13 residues. The CDR3 bases are TGTGCCAGCAGCCTCCGAACCTCAGAGACCCAGTACTTC. Translated, it gives CASSLRTSETQYF.

This clonotype was counted a single time. The CDR3 loop is CASSRTGTAEAFF. CDR3 in DNA: TGTGCCAGCAGCAGAACCGGGACAGCTGAAGCTTTCTTT. The chain is built from TRBV11-3 and TRBJ1-1, with 7 bases identical to TRBD1. Germline loops: CDR1 SGHNT, CDR2 YENEEA. The CDR3 contains 13 residues. The junction had 6 bases not matched to a gene; V was cut back by 5 bases and J by 6 bases.

The rearrangement uses TRBV10-3 and TRBJ2-5, with a weak D call TRBD1 (5 bases). This CDR3 comprises 13 residues. Germline assignment: CDR1 ENHRY and CDR2 SYGVKD. The germline V and J ends were trimmed by 5 bases and 5 bases, with 12 bases remaining between them. CDR3 sequence reads: CAISQQVSETQYF. The CDR3 DNA follows: TGTGCCATCAGTCAACAGGTTTCGGAGACCCAGTACTTC.

This clonotype was counted at least ten times. CDR3 coding DNA: TGCGCCAGCAGTGAGTCAATGAACACTGAAGCTTTCTTT. This sequence encodes CASSESMNTEAFF. V gene TRBV10-2 combines with J gene TRBJ1-1; the D is unclear. Germline CDR1 is WSHSY and CDR2 is SAAADI. This CDR3 contains 13 residues. Trimming stripped 0 bases from V and 0 bases from J, with 2 bases between.

As to this clonotype: Because the CDR3 is missing its conserved closing phenylalanine or tryptophan, this is likely a read error. The gene calls are TRBV7-9 and TRBJ2-3; 9 bases agree with TRBD1. The CDR3 totals 15 residues. CDR1 is SEHNR and CDR2 is FQNEAQ in the germline V gene (reference sequence). The CDR3 region is CASSSRDRVPDTQYL. The CDR3 DNA follows: TGTGCCAGCAGCTCCCGGGACAGGGTCCCAGACACGCAGTATCTT.

J is TRBJ1-1 and V is TRBV4-3, with D possibly TRBD1 on 5 matching bases. CDR1 is LGHNA and CDR2 is YSLEER in the germline V gene. The germline V and J ends were trimmed by 0 bases and 1 base, with 9 bases remaining between them. This CDR3 has 15 amino acids. CDR3: CASSQDRGRNTEAFF. In nucleotides, the CDR3 is TGCGCCAGCAGCCAAGATCGGGGCAGGAACACTGAAGCTTTCTTT.

The rearrangement uses TRBV20-1 and TRBJ2-5; TRBD1 agrees at 10 bases. The CDR3 totals 14 residues. The V and J ends lost 1 base and 5 bases, in that order; junction bases with no gene match: 4. From germline, CDR1 is DFQATT and CDR2 SNEGSKA (reference sequence). CDR3 amino acids: CSARGVGQGETQYF. In DNA, the CDR3 is TGCAGTGCTAGAGGGGTGGGACAGGGGGAGACCCAGTACTTC.

The chain uses TRBV24-1 and TRBJ2-3; possibly TRBD2 for D (5 bases). V lost 2 bases to trimming and J lost 4 bases, with 9 bases between them. Germline V gene data show CDR1 as KGHDR and CDR2 as SFDVKD. The CDR3 loop spans 14 amino acids. CDR3 DNA: TGTGCCACCAGTGATTACGGGATCGCAGATACGCAGTATTTT. It codes for CATSDYGIADTQYF.

The chain combines TRBV19 with TRBJ1-6; no clear D gene. Germline V gene data show CDR1 as LNHDA and CDR2 as SQIVND (reference sequence). This CDR3 is 13 amino acids long. V was clipped by 10 bases and J by 6 bases, with 13 bases between them. The CDR3 is CATRTESNSPLHF. In nucleotides, the CDR3 is TGTGCCACCCGGACGGAGAGTAATTCACCCCTCCACTTT.

The chain couples TRBV7-6 to TRBJ1-2, with D perhaps TRBD1 (5 bases). Germline lookup yields CDR1 SGHVS and CDR2 FNYEAQ. Trimming cost V 1 base and J 0 bases, with 12 bases left between them. This CDR3 region has 16 residues. CDR3 residues: CASSLVPGRTNYGYTF. The CDR3 DNA reads TGTGCCAGCAGCTTAGTTCCAGGGAGAACTAACTATGGCTACACCTTC.

The gene calls are TRBV6-5 and TRBJ2-3; D call uncertain. V lost 8 bases and J lost 2, with 8 bases in between. CDR3 length: 12 residues. Per germline, CDR1 MNHEY and CDR2 SVGAGI. Here the CDR3 reads CASVGYTDTQYF. The CDR3 nucleotides read TGTGCCAGCGTCGGCTACACAGATACGCAGTATTTT.

Worth noting for this clonotype: Since the CDR3 does not end with the conserved phenylalanine or tryptophan, this likely comes from a read error. The genes are TRBV7-3 and TRBJ1-6, with D possibly matching TRBD1 (6 bases). The CDR3 length is 15 residues. CDR1 is SGHTA and CDR2 is FQGTGA in the germline V gene. V was pared by 7 bases and J by 7 bases, with 17 bases between. The CDR3 sequence is CASTIGGSENSPLHL. In DNA, the CDR3 is TGTGCCAGCACCATAGGGGGATCGGAGAATTCACCCCTCCACCTT.

Points on this clonotype: This clone may be a read error of a much larger clone one base away. The J gene is TRBJ2-5, the V gene TRBV7-6, with 8 bases identical to TRBD2. Germline trimming cut 4 bases from V and 4 bases from J; bases unmatched to any gene: 11. The length of the CDR3 is 16 residues. Per the germline V gene, CDR1 is SGHVS and CDR2 is FNYEAQ. CDR3 in amino acids: CASSSDSSGGSETQYF. The CDR3 coding sequence is TGTGCCAGCAGCTCAGATAGCAGCGGGGGATCAGAGACCCAGTACTTC. Looking up the rest from reference TRBV7-6 and TRBJ2-5 gives the full variable domain: GAGVSQSPRYKVTKRGQDVALRCDPISGHVSLYWYRQALGQGPEFLTYFNYEAQQDKSGLPNDRFSAERPEGSISTLTIQRTEQRDSAMYRCASSSDSSGGSETQYFGPGTRLLVL.

The V gene is TRBV5-1, the J gene TRBJ2-1; perhaps TRBD1 as D (5 bases). V lost 4 bases, J lost 3 bases, and 8 bases lay in between. The germline V gene encodes CDR1 SGHRS and CDR2 YFSETQ. This CDR3 comprises 13 residues. CDR3 nucleotides: TGCGCCAGCAGCACCGACAGCTACAATGAGCAGTTCTTC. It encodes CASSTDSYNEQFF. The full variable domain, its missing parts supplied by reference TRBV5-1 and TRBJ2-1, is KAGVTQTPRYLIKTRGQQVTLSCSPISGHRSVSWYQQTPGQGLQFLFEYFSETQRNKGNFPGRFSGRQFSNSRSEMNVSTLELGDSALYLCASSTDSYNEQFFGPGTRLTVL.

This clonotype was observed a single time. The genes are TRBV2 and TRBJ1-2; D is perhaps TRBD1 (6 bases). The germline gives CDR1 SNHLY, CDR2 FYNNEI. The CDR3 covers 15 residues. V lost 0 bases and J lost 3, with 11 bases in between. The CDR3: CASSEAPDSHYGYTF. DNA for the CDR3: TGTGCCAGCAGTGAAGCTCCGGACAGCCACTATGGCTACACCTTC.

The chain carries TRBV20-1 and TRBJ2-7; a possible D gene is TRBD2 (5 bases). Per germline, CDR1 DFQATT and CDR2 SNEGSKA (reference sequence). CDR3 length: 10 amino acids. Trimming took off 6 bases at V and 4 bases at J, with 7 bases between the two ends. As DNA, the CDR3 is TGCAGTGCGGGAGCATACGAGCAGTACTTC. Amino acids: CSAGAYEQYF.

This rearrangement joins TRBV7-6 to TRBJ1-2; TRBD1 matches 7 bases. Germline V gene data show CDR1 as SGHVS and CDR2 as FNYEAQ. The CDR3 extends over 14 amino acids. The junction had 8 bases not matched to a gene; V was cut back by 5 bases and J by 5 bases. The CDR3, as DNA: TGTGCCAGCAGCCCGGGGGACAGCAAGTATGGCTACACCTTC. Amino acid sequence: CASSPGDSKYGYTF.

The chain combines TRBV19 with TRBJ1-1, with D uncertain. The CDR3 sequence is 11 residues long. Trimming took off 4 bases at V and 10 bases at J, with 10 bases between the two ends. Per the germline V gene, CDR1 is LNHDA and CDR2 is SQIVND (reference sequence). CDR3 loop: CASSTASGAFF. DNA for the CDR3: TGTGCCAGTAGTACCGCCAGTGGAGCTTTCTTT.

The CDR3 DNA reads as TGCAGTGCTAGAGAGGTTTTGCGGGACTACGAGCAGTACTTC. Its translation is CSAREVLRDYEQYF. The chain recombines TRBV20-1 with TRBJ2-7; perhaps TRBD2 as D (6 bases). The V end was cut by 0 bases, the J end by 3 bases, with 12 bases between. Germline CDR1 DFQATT, CDR2 SNEGSKA (reference sequence). The CDR3 runs 14 residues.

The chain combines TRBV7-2 with TRBJ2-5; no reliable D call. The CDR3 sequence is 14 residues long. Trimming pared 4 bases from V and 0 bases from J, leaving 9 bases between. Looked up from germline, CDR1 is SGHTA and CDR2 is FQGNSA. CDR3 loop: CASSSQVDQETQYF. CDR3 DNA: TGTGCCAGCAGCTCGCAAGTAGACCAAGAGACCCAGTACTTC.